A selection of T cell receptor beta chains follows, all from one sample in a study of T-cell reconstitution after alpha-beta-depleted transplantation in children. One entry per CDR3 protein results from TCRdb running MiXCR on the PCR reads. The top ten hold just under 30% of the sample, which has around 450,000 distinct CDR3 sequences, under 20% seen once. Sequences were derived from PBMCs, mostly from graft donor cells, sampled 360 days after TCRalphabeta/CD19-depleted stem cell transplant. The receptor source for this set is a boy under three years old who had a stem cell transplant for Wiskott-Aldrich syndrome, so the T cells may come from the graft donor. The CDR3 runs from the conserved cysteine through the conserved F or W. Fields, in order: CDR3 length, V gene, clone size, D gene, J gene, CDR3 DNA, CDR3 protein. The D gene is left open where the match is weak. The size of a clone is reported for some rows only, either as once, few or many, or as a class for expanded clones.

len: 15; v_gene: TRBV6-5; abundance: few; d_gene: TRBD1; j_gene: TRBJ2-6; CDR3nt: TGTGCCAGCAGTCACAGGGGGTTTGGGGCCAACGTCCTGACTTTC; CDR3aa: CASSHRGFGANVLTF
len: 13; v_gene: TRBV12-3/TRBV12-4; abundance: -; d_gene: -; j_gene: TRBJ1-5; CDR3nt: TGTGCCAGCAGTTTAAGGGAGAATCAGCCCCAGCATTTT; CDR3aa: CASSLRENQPQHF
len: 13; v_gene: TRBV10-1; abundance: few; d_gene: -; j_gene: TRBJ2-7; CDR3nt: TGCGCCAGCAGCTGGACGGACTCCTACGAGCAGTACTTC; CDR3aa: CASSWTDSYEQYF
len: 17; v_gene: TRBV4-3; abundance: -; d_gene: TRBD2; j_gene: TRBJ2-2; CDR3nt: TGCGCCAGCAGCCCCGATGGACTAGGAACCTACACCGGGGAGCTGTTTTTT; CDR3aa: CASSPDGLGTYTGELFF
len: 14; v_gene: TRBV5-1; abundance: few; d_gene: TRBD1; j_gene: TRBJ1-4; CDR3nt: TGCGCCAGCAGCTCCGACAGGGGGGATGAAAAACTGTTTTTT; CDR3aa: CASSSDRGDEKLFF
len: 10; v_gene: TRBV20-1; abundance: -; d_gene: -; j_gene: TRBJ2-7; CDR3nt: TGCAGTGCTCTCGAGAACGAGCAGTACTTC; CDR3aa: CSALENEQYF
len: 15; v_gene: TRBV24-1; abundance: -; d_gene: TRBD2; j_gene: TRBJ2-7; CDR3nt: TGTGCCACCAGTGATGTAAGGACTAGCGGGGACGAGCAGTACTTC; CDR3aa: CATSDVRTSGDEQYF
len: 14; v_gene: TRBV12-3/TRBV12-4; abundance: few; d_gene: -; j_gene: TRBJ2-3; CDR3nt: TGTGCCAGCAGTTTAGGTTTTGGCACAGATACGCAGTATTTT; CDR3aa: CASSLGFGTDTQYF
len: 13; v_gene: TRBV12-3/TRBV12-4; abundance: many; d_gene: -; j_gene: TRBJ2-7; CDR3nt: TGTGCCAGCAGTTTGGGCAGATCCTACGAGCAGTACTTC; CDR3aa: CASSLGRSYEQYF
len: 15; v_gene: TRBV5-1; abundance: -; d_gene: TRBD1; j_gene: TRBJ2-1; CDR3nt: TGCGCCAGCAGCTTGGTCGGGACAGGGTACAATGAGCAGTTCTTC; CDR3aa: CASSLVGTGYNEQFF
len: 18; v_gene: TRBV24-1; abundance: -; d_gene: TRBD2; j_gene: TRBJ2-2; CDR3nt: TGTGCCACCATGTCGGAAGGACTAGCGGGAAGCGGAACCGGGGAGCTGTTTTTT; CDR3aa: CATMSEGLAGSGTGELFF
len: 14; v_gene: TRBV4-3; abundance: -; d_gene: -; j_gene: TRBJ2-2; CDR3nt: TGCGCCAGCAGCCAAGGACTATCCACCGGGGAGCTGTTTTTT; CDR3aa: CASSQGLSTGELFF
len: 14; v_gene: TRBV10-3; abundance: -; d_gene: -; j_gene: TRBJ2-7; CDR3nt: TGTGCCATCAGTGAAAGAGGTGGCACGTACGAGCAGTACTTC; CDR3aa: CAISERGGTYEQYF
len: 14; v_gene: TRBV2; abundance: -; d_gene: -; j_gene: TRBJ2-1; CDR3nt: TGTGCCAGCAGTGAACGGATAACGAACAATGAGCAGTTCTTC; CDR3aa: CASSERITNNEQFF
len: 16; v_gene: TRBV5-1; abundance: -; d_gene: TRBD2; j_gene: TRBJ2-3; CDR3nt: TGCGCCAGCAGCTTGGAATCTAGCGGTAGCACAGATACGCAGTATTTT; CDR3aa: CASSLESSGSTDTQYF
len: 14; v_gene: TRBV29-1; abundance: -; d_gene: TRBD2; j_gene: TRBJ2-3; CDR3nt: TGCAGCTTAAGACTAGCGGGGGGTTCAGATACGCAGTATTTT; CDR3aa: CSLRLAGGSDTQYF
len: 14; v_gene: TRBV6-5; abundance: -; d_gene: -; j_gene: TRBJ2-2; CDR3nt: TGTGCCAGCAGTTCCGGGACTCCTACCGGGGAGCTGTTTTTT; CDR3aa: CASSSGTPTGELFF
len: 15; v_gene: TRBV5-1; abundance: few; d_gene: -; j_gene: TRBJ2-1; CDR3nt: TGCGCCAGCAGCTTGGTAACAGAGCGGTCGGTTGAGCAGTTCTTC; CDR3aa: CASSLVTERSVEQFF
len: 16; v_gene: TRBV24-1; abundance: many; d_gene: TRBD2; j_gene: TRBJ2-1; CDR3nt: TGTGCCACCAGTGCCCCAAAGGGACTAGCGGGCAATGAGCAGTTCTTC; CDR3aa: CATSAPKGLAGNEQFF
len: 16; v_gene: TRBV7-9; abundance: few; d_gene: TRBD1; j_gene: TRBJ2-1; CDR3nt: TGTGCCAGCAGCCCCCTCCGGACAGGCTCCTACAATGAGCAGTTCTTC; CDR3aa: CASSPLRTGSYNEQFF
len: 15; v_gene: TRBV5-1; abundance: few; d_gene: -; j_gene: TRBJ2-5; CDR3nt: TGCGCCAGCAGCCCTGAATCTGTTGAGAAAGAGACCCAGTACTTC; CDR3aa: CASSPESVEKETQYF
len: 14; v_gene: TRBV10-3; abundance: -; d_gene: -; j_gene: TRBJ2-2; CDR3nt: TGTGCCATCAGAGGGACTGTAATCACCGGGGAGCTGTTTTTT; CDR3aa: CAIRGTVITGELFF
len: 14; v_gene: TRBV5-1; abundance: -; d_gene: TRBD2; j_gene: TRBJ2-7; CDR3nt: TGCGCCAGCAGAGGACTAGCGGTTGCCTACGAGCAGTACTTC; CDR3aa: CASRGLAVAYEQYF
len: 13; v_gene: TRBV7-2; abundance: few; d_gene: -; j_gene: TRBJ2-7; CDR3nt: TGTGCCAGCAGCTTACAGACCCAGGGTGGGCAGTACTTC; CDR3aa: CASSLQTQGGQYF
len: 12; v_gene: TRBV29-1; abundance: many; d_gene: -; j_gene: TRBJ2-5; CDR3nt: TGCAGCGTTGTCAGGGACGGAGAGACCCAGTACTTC; CDR3aa: CSVVRDGETQYF
len: 14; v_gene: TRBV6-1; abundance: few; d_gene: TRBD2; j_gene: TRBJ2-1; CDR3nt: TGTGCCAGCAGCCGTAGCGGGGCCTACAATGAGCAGTTCTTC; CDR3aa: CASSRSGAYNEQFF
len: 14; v_gene: TRBV29-1; abundance: -; d_gene: -; j_gene: TRBJ2-7; CDR3nt: TGCAGCGTTGTGAACCGGTTGGCGGACTACGAGCAGTACTTC; CDR3aa: CSVVNRLADYEQYF
len: 16; v_gene: TRBV6-5; abundance: -; d_gene: TRBD2; j_gene: TRBJ2-3; CDR3nt: TGTGCCAGCAGTTACCCCTATGGACTAGGTGCAGATACGCAGTATTTT; CDR3aa: CASSYPYGLGADTQYF
len: 13; v_gene: TRBV12-3/TRBV12-4; abundance: -; d_gene: TRBD1; j_gene: TRBJ1-2; CDR3nt: TGTGCCAGCACCCAAAAGGGGGCGCGTGGCTACACCTTC; CDR3aa: CASTQKGARGYTF
len: 13; v_gene: TRBV12-3/TRBV12-4; abundance: -; d_gene: -; j_gene: TRBJ2-3; CDR3nt: TGTGCCAGCAGTTTATTGGTTTCCGGTACGCAGTATTTT; CDR3aa: CASSLLVSGTQYF
len: 15; v_gene: TRBV7-8; abundance: few; d_gene: TRBD1; j_gene: TRBJ2-6; CDR3nt: TGTGCCAGCAGCTACACAGGGGTCGGGGCCAACGTCCTGACTTTC; CDR3aa: CASSYTGVGANVLTF
len: 15; v_gene: TRBV5-1; abundance: -; d_gene: TRBD2; j_gene: TRBJ2-1; CDR3nt: TGCGCCAGCAGCTGGGGACTAGCGGGAGTTGGTGAGCAGTTCTTC; CDR3aa: CASSWGLAGVGEQFF
len: 16; v_gene: TRBV7-8; abundance: -; d_gene: TRBD2; j_gene: TRBJ2-5; CDR3nt: TGTGCCAGCAGCTTAGCGCGGCTAGCGGGCAAAGAGACCCAGTACTTC; CDR3aa: CASSLARLAGKETQYF
len: 13; v_gene: TRBV11-2; abundance: -; d_gene: -; j_gene: TRBJ1-2; CDR3nt: TGTGCAAGCACCAAGGGGGGGGGCTATGGCTACACCTTC; CDR3aa: CASTKGGGYGYTF
len: 16; v_gene: TRBV12-3/TRBV12-4; abundance: few; d_gene: -; j_gene: TRBJ2-2; CDR3nt: TGTGCCAGCATCTTGGCCGGTGGGTTGAACACCGGGGAGCTGTTTTTT; CDR3aa: CASILAGGLNTGELFF
len: 12; v_gene: TRBV6-5; abundance: few; d_gene: -; j_gene: TRBJ2-7; CDR3nt: TGTGCCAGCAGTAAAGGGAGCCACGAGCAGTACTTC; CDR3aa: CASSKGSHEQYF
len: 12; v_gene: TRBV30; abundance: few; d_gene: -; j_gene: TRBJ2-7; CDR3nt: TGTGCCTGGAGTGTAGCGGGTCCCGAGCAGTACTTC; CDR3aa: CAWSVAGPEQYF
len: 17; v_gene: TRBV4-1; abundance: -; d_gene: -; j_gene: TRBJ2-1; CDR3nt: TGCGCCAGCAGCCAGGCTTCTGGACGGCGCTCCTACAATGAGCAGTTCTTC; CDR3aa: CASSQASGRRSYNEQFF
len: 15; v_gene: TRBV24-1; abundance: -; d_gene: TRBD1; j_gene: TRBJ2-6; CDR3nt: TGTGCCGCTGGACAGGGGTCTAGAGGGGCCAACGTCCTGACTTTC; CDR3aa: CAAGQGSRGANVLTF
len: 18; v_gene: TRBV7-8; abundance: few; d_gene: -; j_gene: TRBJ2-3; CDR3nt: TGTGCCAGCAGCTTAGGGCTAGCTTTTGAACCTAGCACAGATACGCAGTATTTT; CDR3aa: CASSLGLAFEPSTDTQYF
len: 16; v_gene: TRBV18; abundance: -; d_gene: TRBD1; j_gene: TRBJ2-7; CDR3nt: TGTGCCAGCTCACCACTTCGACAGGGGGCAGGATACGAGCAGTACTTC; CDR3aa: CASSPLRQGAGYEQYF
len: 14; v_gene: TRBV12-3/TRBV12-4; abundance: few; d_gene: TRBD1; j_gene: TRBJ1-6; CDR3nt: TGTGCCAGCACCCGGACAGGGGGAAATTCACCCCTCCACTTT; CDR3aa: CASTRTGGNSPLHF
len: 14; v_gene: TRBV5-1; abundance: -; d_gene: TRBD1; j_gene: TRBJ2-1; CDR3nt: TGCGCCAGCAGCTCGGGACAGGGGTACAATGAGCAGTTCTTC; CDR3aa: CASSSGQGYNEQFF
len: 15; v_gene: TRBV28; abundance: -; d_gene: TRBD1; j_gene: TRBJ1-5; CDR3nt: TGTGCCAGCAGAAAACGGACAGGGGTCTATCAGCCCCAGCATTTT; CDR3aa: CASRKRTGVYQPQHF
len: 13; v_gene: TRBV29-1; abundance: few; d_gene: -; j_gene: TRBJ1-1; CDR3nt: TGCAGCGTTGAACCTCGATTGAACACTGAAGCTTTCTTT; CDR3aa: CSVEPRLNTEAFF
len: 15; v_gene: TRBV19; abundance: -; d_gene: -; j_gene: TRBJ1-5; CDR3nt: TGTGCCAGTAGGGCTCCGGGACTGAATAATCAGCCCCAGCATTTT; CDR3aa: CASRAPGLNNQPQHF
len: 17; v_gene: TRBV5-5; abundance: -; d_gene: TRBD2; j_gene: TRBJ2-2; CDR3nt: TGTGCCAGCAGCTTTACGCTGGGACTATTAGTCACCGGGGAGCTGTTTTTT; CDR3aa: CASSFTLGLLVTGELFF
len: 15; v_gene: TRBV2; abundance: -; d_gene: TRBD1; j_gene: TRBJ1-1; CDR3nt: TGTGCCAGCAGTGGGGGAGGACAGGGAGGCACTGAAGCTTTCTTT; CDR3aa: CASSGGGQGGTEAFF
len: 13; v_gene: TRBV2; abundance: few; d_gene: -; j_gene: TRBJ2-7; CDR3nt: TGTGCCAGCGGAAGCGCTAGCGTCGACGAGCAGTACTTC; CDR3aa: CASGSASVDEQYF
len: 15; v_gene: TRBV6-2/TRBV6-3; abundance: -; d_gene: TRBD2; j_gene: TRBJ2-1; CDR3nt: TGTGCCAGCAGGGCCGGGACTAGCTCCTACAATGAGCAGTTCTTC; CDR3aa: CASRAGTSSYNEQFF
len: 15; v_gene: TRBV20-1; abundance: -; d_gene: -; j_gene: TRBJ2-1; CDR3nt: TGCAGTGCTCCCAGACGGAGACACTTCTACAATGAGCAGTTCTTC; CDR3aa: CSAPRRRHFYNEQFF
len: 16; v_gene: TRBV7-9; abundance: -; d_gene: -; j_gene: TRBJ2-4; CDR3nt: TGTGCCAGCAGCTTAGTGGTAGGGCTAGCCAAAAACATTCAGTACTTC; CDR3aa: CASSLVVGLAKNIQYF